This T cell receptor beta chain originates from a study of T cells in Graves' hyperthyroidism and ophthalmopathy. Study findings and constraints: Clonotypes that were expanded in thyroid above 0.001 mostly appeared in blood too. The model anticipated ophthalmopathy a median approximately 6.5 months pre-onset.

With respect to this clonotype: Its antigen is unknown.

The CDR3 covers 12 residues. V was pared by 5 bases and J by 7 bases, with 3 bases of the junction left unmatched. Germline loops: CDR1 MNHNS, CDR2 SASEGT. The CDR3 regions of TCR beta were amplified from RNA transcripts. Primed by the HTBI set, a first-round RT-PCR was run on the TCR CDR3. TCRdb fed the multiplex PCR reads into MiXCR, producing one record per CDR3 protein. The table includes around 270,000 distinct CDR3 sequences, roughly 19% detected once. V usage is TRBV6-1 and J usage is TRBJ1-2; TRBD1 aligns across 8 bases. Material for sequencing was blood. This receptor was obtained from a middle-aged man with Graves' ophthalmopathy. CDR3: CASSFDRGGYTF. The CDR3 coding sequence is TGTGCCAGCAGTTTCGACAGGGGTGGCTACACCTTC.